The clone carrying this T cell receptor (beta chain) was recorded once. This CDR3 contains 14 residues. Germline V lookup: CDR1 SGHRS, CDR2 YFSETQ. The V end lost 4 bases, the J end lost 6 bases, and 15 bases lay between the germline ends. The data belong to a study of blood T cell repertoires in COVID-19. Original processing methods: Reference gene primer amplification yielded estimated nucleated cell counts. Sequenced by immunoSEQ multiplex PCR; TCRdb stores in-frame clones only, minus some. V and J calls and clone size are as listed in that table; D and trimming were resolved from the DNA. Of about 100,000 clones in the sample, about 89% are singletons; the top ten hold 2% to 2.5%.

Input material: peripheral blood. The J gene is TRBJ2-3, the V gene TRBV5-1; tentatively, D is TRBD1 (7 bases). The receptor comes from a man in his forties or fifties with active COVID-19. The CDR3 loop is CASSGGDSTDTQYF. The CDR3 coding sequence is TGCGCCAGCAGCGGAGGGGACAGTACGGATACGCAGTATTTT.